Listed here is a single T cell receptor beta chain. Its cognate antigen is unknown. This entry comes from a study of T cells in Graves' hyperthyroidism and ophthalmopathy. This CDR3 has 15 amino acids. Germline CDR1 is LGHNA and CDR2 is YSLEER. The ends lost 11 bases at V and 5 bases at J; junction bases unmatched: 16. Amplified TCR beta CDR3 regions came from RNA transcripts. HTBI primers were used for first-round RT-PCR of the TCR CDR3. TCRdb ran MiXCR on the multiplex PCR reads and lists one entry per CDR3 protein. The sample has about 610,000 distinct CDR3 sequences; roughly 46% are singletons. The authors deemed Graves' hyperthyroidism stable absent ophthalmopathy progression within 18 months. General observations from the study: Using 13 V-J features, a model discriminated ophthalmopathy from stable hyperthyroidism. Most clonotypes expanded in the thyroid (above 0.001) were also present in blood.

V and J are TRBV4-3 and TRBJ2-5; 8 positions match TRBD1. Input material: peripheral blood or thyroid tissue (not recorded which). This clonotype originated in a woman between 18 and 30 years old with Graves' hyperthyroidism. Written as DNA, the CDR3 is TGCGCCTGCACCCTTCAGGGGGCGGGATGGGAGACCCAGTACTTC. Translating gives CACTLQGAGWETQYF.